This record looks at one T cell receptor beta chain sequence and its context. The antigen it recognizes is unknown. No much larger clone is present one base from it, and per-base qualities are unavailable. The data were taken from a study of cytomegalovirus exposure and HLA in healthy donors (dated by TCRdb to between 2016 and 2019). Turning to the overall study: An earlier analysis of some 500 of the donors reported roughly 300 Gb of sequence data and 100 million to 140 million unique TCR beta sequences from about 180 million T cells. About 300 gigabases of sequencing data and 91 million or so unique TCR sequences made up an early release that covered several hundred HLA-typed donors. Among the roughly 390 genotyped donors, around 81% belonged to the genetic ancestry cluster associated with self-reported Caucasian donors. The study was designed to test whether signatures of past pathogen exposure could be identified by cataloging public T cell receptors. The study profiled the T cell repertoires of about 720 subjects by immunosequencing and related them to cytomegalovirus serostatus. A separate validation cohort of over 95 different subjects was used in addition to the roughly 700-subject first cohort. To predict cytomegalovirus infection status, the study brought together high-throughput TCR immunosequencing, statistical association of individual TCRs with disease status, and machine learning. A later analysis re-analyzed previously published TCR beta repertoires from 500 to 700 donors and added high-resolution HLA genotyping to study TCR occurrence patterns. The later analysis used no new phenotypic data to find candidate immune exposures, relying instead on TCR beta sequences and their occurrence across donors. To decide whether each TCR beta V gene segment behaved as functional or pseudogenic, an earlier analysis of some 540 of the donors relied on high-throughput TCR beta sequencing. Alongside the repertoire data, information on donor age, sex, ethnicity and CMV serostatus was compiled. Genome-wide SNP genotypes for about 65% of the roughly 670 donors were used in a later genetic analysis, which treated that subset as a discovery cohort. Every discovery cohort repertoire had been produced on one sequencing platform. HLA typing included class I and class II loci at four-digit resolution. The number of donors typed differed by locus, with 629-630 for A, B, C, DRB1 and DQB1, approximately 500 for DQA1, 600 to 610 for DPA1, and about 450 for DPB1. Four to six DR-DQ haplotypes were handled as single units for association and clustering, since linkage in the cohort was strong. On average, roughly 250,000 unique TCR beta nucleotide sequences were sequenced per donor among some 420 genotyped donors of the cohort, with roughly 18% of those sequences being non-productive.

The cohort was made up of 666 healthy bone marrow donors. At the time of sampling, every cohort member was nominally healthy, though immune exposures that went unrecorded were likely present. The donor tested CMV seronegative and was one of the 352 seronegative cohort members. Each donor provided a peripheral blood sample, and peripheral blood mononuclear cells were used for TCR beta sequencing. The Qiagen DNeasy Blood Extraction Kit was used to extract genomic DNA from the blood cell samples. Beyond this particular receptor, the publication reports: When HLA alleles, especially DR and DQ, strongly co-occurred, attributing TCR associations to individual alleles was difficult. A later analysis found that HLA-associated TCR beta chains were more clonally expanded and had lower generation probabilities than equally common non-associated chains. The study listed 164 TCR beta chains as associated with cytomegalovirus. A cluster of highly shared sequence variants was judged likely to represent a technical artifact of the sequencing pipeline. A later analysis found that TCR association rates varied across HLA loci, with DRB1 alleles showing the most associated TCRs and HLA-C alleles the fewest. The classifier was reported to diagnose cytomegalovirus status with high specificity and sensitivity in both the original and validation cohorts. Because some donors lacked HLA typing at each locus, the association tests relied only on the typed subset. Specific HLA alleles were associated with 15,000 to 20,000 TCR beta sequences at a false discovery rate of 0.05 in a later analysis. In vitro tests confirmed that three of the cytomegalovirus-associated TCR beta chains recognize cytomegalovirus antigens. Correlated functional status among segregating V segments might be attributable to linkage disequilibrium, but an unknown experimental factor could not be ruled out. Some IMGT-functional V segments, including TRBV6-2 and TRBV6-3, could not be distinguished by the 87-base-pair reads and were therefore excluded. The authors suggested that the approach could potentially be generalized to other disease states and immunological phenotypes. According to a later analysis, parvovirus B19, influenza, CMV and Epstein-Barr virus appeared linked to several top co-occurrence clusters. For the cohort, immune exposure information was limited to CMV serostatus. According to a later genetic analysis, donors in an Asian-associated ancestry cluster had fewer N-insertions in productive TCRs than the roughly 670-donor mean. An association between a missense DCLRE1C variant and V-gene and J-gene trimming of TCR beta chains was found in a later genetic analysis and replicated in an independent cohort. Presence/absence analyses assumed roughly uniform sequencing depth across donors, an assumption that may not hold. Most CMV-associated TCR beta chains appeared to be HLA-restricted in a later analysis, and the HLA associations seemed to be driven largely by CMV exposure. An earlier analysis of several hundred of the donors showed that most TCR beta V segments appeared in productive rearrangements either about 87% or about 30% of the time, which broadly matched IMGT annotations. Most TCR sequences were seen in very few donors, while some public TCRs were found in many individuals. A further reported finding was that TCR beta sequences accurately predicted the HLA-A and HLA-B alleles for most subjects in the first cohort. Because counts were too low, about 17 rarely observed V segments, including chromosome 9 orphons, were excluded from the earlier analysis of several hundred of the donors. The cohort was sequenced for TCR beta chains only, and without alpha or paired-chain data the features that could be detected were limited.

The germline ends are 14 bases apart after V is trimmed by 6 bases and J by 4 bases. From the cysteine up to the phenylalanine, the CDR3 has a length of 14 residues. The retained sequence is limited to the CDR3, 42 bases, with the frame set at the first base. The germline V gene yields SNHLY for CDR1 and FYNNEI for CDR2. Preparation of the library involved the immunoSEQ multiplex PCR assay. The multiplex PCR relied on a mix of 60 forward primers for TCR Vbeta segments and 13 reverse primers for TCR Jbeta segments. The CDR3 region of rearranged TCR beta genes was amplified from genomic DNA with a multiplex PCR assay. The amplified TCR beta libraries were sequenced on the Illumina HiSeq System as 87-base-pair reads. The published analysis was carried out like this. A later analysis tallied around 87 million unique TCR beta chains across the 666 repertoires, and some 10 million of those chains were shared by two or more donors. Raw reads were error-corrected and collapsed into unique sequences with a nearest-neighbor algorithm that merged closely related sequences to remove PCR and sequencing errors. To assign V, D and J gene segments, CDR3 sequences were aligned to IMGT reference sequences. Each retained sequence needed at least a six-nucleotide match to both a V gene segment and a J gene segment. A rearrangement was called productive if the CDR3 had no stop codons and remained in frame with V and J, and every other rearrangement was called non-productive. CDR3 was defined according to IMGT convention as the region running from the second conserved V-encoded cysteine to the conserved J-encoded phenylalanine. Sequences without an unambiguous match to a single V gene segment were excluded from the earlier analysis of over 500 of the donors. An earlier analysis of several hundred of the donors classified V segments as functional when productive rearrangements were above 56.7% and as segregating when the standard deviation between donors was above 5%. A statistical classification framework was built for diagnosing cytomegalovirus status from the catalog of TCR beta chain sequences. In a later analysis, V and J genes were assigned by comparing TCR nucleotide sequences against IMGT/GENE-DB human TR gene sequences. In a later analysis, CDR3 sequences and most-parsimonious VDJ recombination scenarios were assigned using the TCRdist pipeline. In a later analysis, every TCR beta chain was defined by the combination of its CDR3 amino acid sequence and its V-gene family, and reads without a unique V-gene family were dropped. In a later analysis, 500 to 700 highly shared, low-generation-probability nucleotide sequences were removed to address suspected cross-contamination and a sequencing artifact. A later analysis calculated a clonal expansion index for each public chain from normalized within-repertoire ranks of inferred template counts. Generation probabilities in a later analysis came from a VDJ recombination model fitted to out-of-frame rearrangements, and those results were checked against IGoR. In a later analysis, hypergeometric tests were used to score TCR-TCR, TCR-HLA and TCR-CMV co-occurrence, with a repertoire-size bias correction applied to TCR pairs. False discovery rates were estimated in a later analysis by permuting HLA or CMV assignments 20 times. In a later analysis, co-occurring TCRs were grouped using DBSCAN, and TCRdist sequence similarity was added for clustering within HLA-allele-positive subsets. Repertoires with fewer than 30,000 or more than 120,000 public chains, plus five repertoires with anomalous nucleotide sharing, were excluded from co-occurrence clustering. TCRdb limited this immuneACCESS table to in-frame rearrangements with V and J called. A share of clones is missing; checked studies link under half to unresolved V genes, and the rest is unexplained. That table is the source of V, J and clone size, and D and trimming were worked out from the DNA. The sample yields about 100,000 clones; 80% were counted once. The leading ten clones occupy 7.3% of the sample.

Specimen: PBMCs. The V and J segments used are TRBV2 and TRBJ2-3; the D gene assignment is ambiguous. The source of this sequence is a man in his thirties or forties in good health and CMV-seronegative. The CDR3 protein sequence reads: CASSLAFGADTQYF. The DNA reads as follows: TGTGCCAGCAGCCTGGCCTTCGGAGCAGATACGCAGTATTTT.